The clone carrying this T cell receptor (beta chain) showed up just a few times. This specimen belongs to a study of blood T cell repertoires in COVID-19. About the research overall: T cells, B-cell-depleted T cells, or PBMCs provided the cDNA or gDNA that served as material.

Generated by immunoSEQ multiplex PCR, the TCRdb table keeps only in-frame clones and is missing some. The top ten hold roughly 1.9% of the sample, which has around 300,000 clones, 85% to 90% seen once. Clinical history reported by participants formed the basis on which cohorts were assigned. The recovered donors of Cohort 3 showed two negative PCRs, clearance, or symptom resolution. The sample was PBMCs or T cells enriched from blood (not recorded which). The TCR sequence derives from an older woman who had recovered from COVID-19.

In DNA, the CDR3 is TGTGCCTGGAGTGTGGGGGCGGGGGATGAAAAACTGTTTTTT. Translating it yields CAWSVGAGDEKLFF. The chain carries TRBV30 and TRBJ1-4, with a weak D call TRBD1 (6 bases). Germline V gene lookup returns CDR1 GTSNPN and CDR2 SVGIG (reference sequence). This CDR3 is 14 amino acids long. Trimming left V 0 bases short and J 6 bases short, with 11 bases between.